This T cell receptor beta chain was profiled in a study of blood T cells in healthy people across ages (dated by TCRdb to 2015 to 2017). General notes on the study: In model experiments, template switching captured roughly one uniquely barcoded TCR beta cDNA molecule for every two T cells. The study measured age-related changes in TCR beta repertoire diversity using deep sequencing normalized with unique cDNA molecular identifiers. Four age groups were formed from the donors: young (average approximately 17 years), middle-aged (around 41), aged (roughly 59) and long-lived (less than 85). To avoid experimental bias, donors of different ages were randomly spread across the sequencing lanes. For two donors (one aged 18 to 29 and one aged 80 or older), the study analyzed two additional independent replicas of 1 million unique cDNA reads from the same blood draw. Overall study outcomes, separate from this receptor: Estimates of total diversity based on one million sequenced T cells were considered lower bounds and underestimates. Since profiling was done on bulk unsorted PBMCs, naive and antigen-experienced compartments could not be conclusively compared. Because the CMV infection status of the donors was unknown, age-related changes in expanded clonotypes may potentially have been confounded. Observed TCR beta diversity per million T cells fell roughly linearly with age, and a significant reduction was already apparent by age about 38. Compared with the aged group, the long-lived group had more naive CD4+ T cells, fewer expanded clones and increased TCR diversity, a pattern suggesting age selection. Observed TCR beta diversity correlated strongly with the percentage of naive T cells measured by flow cytometry.

The library was obtained by 5' RACE. The sequencer listed for this sample is Illumina HiSeq 2500. A second PCR of 7 to 11 cycles was performed with a sample-barcoded 5' primer and a J-beta primer mix. A unique molecular identifier was introduced onto each TCR beta cDNA molecule by a template-switch 5' adaptor carrying 12 random nucleotides. Each sample yielded at least 2.5 million CDR3-containing paired-end reads. First-strand cDNA synthesis was performed from all RNA using the Mint cDNA synthesis kit, with priming by a TRBC-specific oligonucleotide. All cDNA was treated with uracil-DNA glycosylase and then went through a first 18-cycle PCR with the universal primers M1SS and BC2_uni_R. Per the source publication's procedure: For normalization, 1 million high-quality reads, each with a distinct molecular identifier, were randomly selected from each sample. Reads with shared molecular identifiers were discarded instead of being binned into consensus sequences. MiTCR, set to a Q25 quality threshold and the strictest error-elimination algorithm, was used for CDR3 identification, clonotype clustering and error correction. A nonparametric unseen species model using Euler transformation provided a lower-bound estimate of total TCR beta diversity. Starting from the raw public reads, TCRdb applied fastp trimming at Q25, assembled clones with MiXCR and retained in-frame beta chains. Rows matching on CDR3 protein sequence are summarized as one entry with the most common DNA and genes. TCRdb assigned the V and J calls; the authors' analysis was not used. Here the sample has 1.5 million to 2 million distinct CDR3 sequences; about 50% occur a single time. Around 2.1% of the sample rests with the top ten.

The donors were around 39 Caucasian individuals from Russia, aged roughly 6 to 95 years, who were systemically healthy. Each donor gave 8 to 10 milliliters of peripheral blood, drawn into EDTA-treated Vacutainer tubes. Ficoll-Paque density-gradient centrifugation was used to isolate PBMCs, with at least 6.5 million per sample. Total RNA was extracted from PBMCs with Trizol reagent, with at least 5 micrograms obtained per sample. For every donor, an aliquot of PBMCs went through flow cytometry to measure the percentages of naive CD45RAhigh/CD27high T cells. V sheds 6 bases and J sheds 6 bases, leaving 12 bases between their ends. CDR1 and CDR2 (MNHNS, SASEGT) derive from the germline V gene. The CDR3 runs 12 residues from the cysteine to the phenylalanine. Only the CDR3 part of the read is kept: 36 bases, read in frame from the first base. As for this clonotype: The antigen it recognizes is unknown. The record has no base qualities; no much larger clone is one base away.

The sample comprised blood. This TCR was sampled from a woman aged 40-49 years in good health. Recombination joined TRBV6-1 with TRBJ2-7; TRBD1 is a weak D gene call, 5 bases matching. The CDR3 protein is CASRETAGEQYF. In nucleotides, the sequence is TGTGCCAGCAGGGAGACAGCTGGCGAGCAGTACTTC.